This passage covers 12 T cell receptor beta chains from one sample sequenced in a study of patients and donors after allogeneic stem cell transplantation. TCRdb redid the calling of the RT-PCR reads with MiXCR, one entry per CDR3 protein. This table holds about 110,000 distinct CDR3 sequences, around 33% found once. Sample: blood, either unsorted or a sorted T cell fraction (not recorded which). All receptors come from a human donor who was either an allogeneic HSCT recipient or a stem cell or donor lymphocyte infusion donor (not recorded which). It is not recorded whose cells these are; they may come from a transplant donor.

The J gene is TRBJ1-1, the V gene TRBV11-3; D gene unclear. CDR3 length: 13 amino acids. Germline V CDR1 and CDR2: SGHNT, YENEEA. V was pared by 5 bases and J by 3 bases, with 10 bases between. The CDR3 protein is CASSHGEDTEAFF. For the CDR3, the DNA is TGTGCCAGCAGCCACGGGGAAGACACTGAAGCTTTCTTT.

This clonotype came up many times. V is TRBV5-1 and J is TRBJ1-2; the D gene is possibly TRBD1 (6 bases). CDR1 SGHRS and CDR2 YFSETQ come from the germline V gene. CDR3 length: 15 residues. Trimming took off 0 bases at V and 8 bases at J, with 17 bases between the two ends. The CDR3 is CASSLVGGKVLGYTF. The CDR3 DNA reads TGCGCCAGCAGCTTGGTCGGGGGCAAAGTGCTCGGCTACACCTTC.

The chain joins TRBV7-8 to TRBJ2-6; D remains ambiguous. Germline loops: CDR1 SGHVS, CDR2 FQNEAQ. Trimming removed 6 bases from V and 1 base from J, with 16 bases in between. CDR3 size: 17 residues. CDR3 region: CASSWQVLLSGANVLTF. As DNA, the CDR3 is TGTGCCAGCAGTTGGCAGGTTCTCTTATCTGGGGCCAACGTCCTGACTTTC.

This clonotype was seen only a few times. V and J are TRBV12-3 or TRBV12-4 and TRBJ2-5, with TRBD1 identical over 9 bases. The CDR3 sequence is 15 residues long. V was clipped by 6 bases and J by 4 bases; unmatched bases: 9. CDR3 protein: CASSTNRGLTETQYF. CDR3 in DNA: TGTGCCAGCAGCACTAACAGGGGGCTTACAGAGACCCAGTACTTC.

This chain's CDR3 is CASSVDSANTGELFF. CDR3 in DNA: TGTGCCAGCAGCGTAGACTCCGCGAACACCGGGGAGCTGTTTTTT. The chain uses TRBV9 and TRBJ2-2, with D hard to call. V lost 0 bases and J lost 0, with 6 bases in between. Germline V CDR1 and CDR2: SGDLS, YYNGEE. CDR3 length: 15 residues.

The chain links TRBV18 to TRBJ2-1; D is possibly TRBD2 (5 bases). CDR1 KGHSH and CDR2 LQKENI come from the germline V gene. V gave up 3 bases and J gave up 3 bases, with 9 bases separating them. The CDR3 extends over 14 amino acids. The CDR3 loop reads CASSPADFYNEQFF. The CDR3 DNA follows: TGTGCCAGCTCACCGGCGGACTTCTACAATGAGCAGTTCTTC.

There are a few counts of this clonotype. This chain uses TRBV7-2 with TRBJ1-4; 8 bases are shared with TRBD1. This CDR3 comprises 15 residues. V trimming: 2 bases; J trimming: 3 bases; junction bases outside the gene matches: 2. Per germline, CDR1 SGHTA and CDR2 FQGNSA. CDR3 DNA: TGTGCCAGCAGCTTACAGGGGGCACCTAATGAAAAACTGTTTTTT. As protein: CASSLQGAPNEKLFF.

This clonotype came up many times. V is TRBV12-3 or TRBV12-4 and J is TRBJ1-2; TRBD1 might be the D (5 bases). Trimming took 6 bases from V and 4 from J, leaving 9 bases between them. The CDR3 runs 12 residues. The CDR3, as DNA: TGTGCCAGCAGAACGGGGGGCTATGGCTACACCTTC. This codes for CASRTGGYGYTF.

The genes are TRBV7-2 and TRBJ2-3; no clear D. The germline V gene encodes CDR1 SGHTA and CDR2 FQGNSA. This CDR3 has 15 amino acids. The germline V and J ends were trimmed by 3 bases and 2 bases, with 12 bases remaining between them. CDR3 loop: CASSLLGLYTDTQYF. The CDR3 DNA follows: TGTGCCAGCAGCTTGCTAGGCCTCTACACAGATACGCAGTATTTT.

This clonotype came up a few times. The J gene is TRBJ1-6, the V gene TRBV5-1; a weak D match, TRBD1 (6 bases). This CDR3 spans 14 amino acids. The germline gives CDR1 SGHRS, CDR2 YFSETQ. Trimming took off 2 bases at V and 7 bases at J, with 10 bases between the two ends. CDR3 amino acids: CASSFTTGNSPLHF. CDR3 DNA sequence: TGCGCCAGCAGCTTTACGACAGGAAATTCACCCCTCCACTTT. Variable domain in full (rest from reference TRBV5-1 and TRBJ1-6): KAGVTQTPRYLIKTRGQQVTLSCSPISGHRSVSWYQQTPGQGLQFLFEYFSETQRNKGNFPGRFSGRQFSNSRSEMNVSTLELGDSALYLCASSFTTGNSPLHFGNGTRLTVT.

This chain uses TRBV29-1 with TRBJ2-5; D is possibly TRBD2 (5 bases). CDR3 size: 10 residues. CDR1 and CDR2 (germline): SQVTM, ANQGSEA. V shed 6 bases and J shed 5 bases, with 7 bases lying between them. The CDR3 nucleotides are TGCAGCGTCGGGATTGAGACCCAGTACTTC. Protein product: CSVGIETQYF. Complete variable domain (other parts from reference TRBV29-1 and TRBJ2-5): SAVISQKPSRDICQRGTSLTIQCQVDSQVTMMFWYRQQPGQSLTLIATANQGSEATYESGFVIDKFPISRPNLTFSTLTVSNMSPEDSSIYLCSVGIETQYFGPGTRLLVL.

The J gene is TRBJ2-1, the V gene TRBV20-1; 8 bases fit TRBD1. CDR1 is DFQATT, CDR2 SNEGSKA, per germline (reference sequence). The CDR3 length is 15 residues. The ends lost 6 bases at V and 0 bases at J; junction bases unmatched: 7. This CDR3 reads CSAPRTGSSYNEQFF. The DNA of the CDR3 is TGCAGTGCCCCAAGGACAGGGAGCTCCTACAATGAGCAGTTCTTC.